These 16 T cell receptor beta chains share one sample of origin, sequenced in a study of cytomegalovirus exposure and HLA in healthy donors. PCR was performed using 60 Vbeta and 13 Jbeta primers. Some clones are missing from TCRdb's copy, which holds only in-frame ones; the method was immunoSEQ multiplex PCR. Here the sample table reports fewer than 70,000 clones. The sample taken for sequencing was PBMCs. The receptor source for this set is a young man in good health and CMV-seropositive.

V and J are TRBV13 and TRBJ2-7; 10 nucleotides agree with TRBD1. The trim removed 3 bases at V and 1 base at J, leaving 0 bases unmatched. This CDR3 contains 14 residues. Per germline, CDR1 PRHDT and CDR2 FYEKMQ (reference sequence). The CDR3 sequence: CASSLDRGSYEQYF. The CDR3 coding sequence is TGTGCCAGCAGCTTGGACAGGGGGTCCTACGAGCAGTACTTC.

The V gene is TRBV6-4, the J gene TRBJ2-7, with a weak D call TRBD1 (6 bases). Germline V gene data show CDR1 as MRHNA and CDR2 as SNTAGT. The length of the CDR3 is 15 residues. Trimming left V 4 bases short and J 2 bases short, with 15 bases between. CDR3 amino acids: CASSVPDRQPYEQYF. As DNA, the CDR3 is TGTGCCAGCAGTGTCCCCGACAGGCAGCCCTACGAGCAGTACTTC.

The J gene is TRBJ1-3, the V gene TRBV30, with D unclear. V was clipped by 1 base and J by 4 bases, with 8 bases between them. CDR3 length: 13 residues. Germline V gives CDR1 GTSNPN, CDR2 SVGIG (reference sequence). CDR3 DNA sequence: TGTGCCTGGAGTGCTTTAGAGGGAAACACCATATATTTT. Its translation is CAWSALEGNTIYF.

The chain carries TRBV7-9 and TRBJ2-7; D might be TRBD1 (8 bases). The CDR3 has 14 amino acids. Germline values: CDR1 SEHNR, CDR2 FQNEAQ (reference sequence). Trimming pared 5 bases from V and 2 bases from J, leaving 13 bases between. CDR3: CASSAGDRTYEQYF. The CDR3 nucleotides are TGTGCCAGCAGCGCGGGGGACAGGACCTACGAGCAGTACTTC.

V is TRBV7-9 and J is TRBJ1-4; 9 bases map to TRBD1. V gave up 5 bases and J gave up 7 bases; unmatched junction bases: 8. The CDR3 extends over 15 amino acids. The germline V gene encodes CDR1 SEHNR and CDR2 FQNEAQ (reference sequence). CDR3 residues: CASSPRDRVGEKLFF. The DNA for the CDR3 is TGTGCCAGCAGCCCCCGGGACAGGGTGGGTGAAAAACTGTTTTTT.

V and J are TRBV30 and TRBJ2-1, with D unclear. The CDR3 covers 15 residues. V lost 0 bases to trimming and J lost 2 bases, with 11 bases between them. Germline values: CDR1 GTSNPN, CDR2 SVGIG (reference sequence). The CDR3 here is CAWSVRVNPYNEQFF. CDR3 sequence (DNA): TGTGCCTGGAGTGTACGGGTGAATCCCTACAATGAGCAGTTCTTC. Filled out from reference TRBV30 and TRBJ2-1, the complete variable domain reads SQTIHQWPATLVQPVGSPLSLECTVEGTSNPNLYWYRQAAGRGLQLLFYSVGIGQISSEVPQNLSASRPQDRQFILSSKKLLLSDSGFYLCAWSVRVNPYNEQFFGPGTRLTVL.

The rearrangement joins TRBV12-5 to TRBJ2-5; maybe TRBD1 (7 bases). The CDR3 has 16 amino acids. V was clipped by 6 bases and J by 5 bases, with 22 bases between them. Germline CDR1 LGHNT, CDR2 FRNRAP. CDR3 in amino acids: CASGRARGRGVETQYF. The CDR3, as DNA: TGTGCTAGTGGGCGAGCCCGGGGCAGGGGGGTGGAGACCCAGTACTTC.

This chain uses TRBV30 with TRBJ1-4, with TRBD1 identical over 11 bases. The J segment lost 10 bases and the V segment lost 5 bases, leaving 6 bases of the junction unmatched. The CDR3 runs 13 residues. Germline V gene lookup returns CDR1 GTSNPN and CDR2 SVGIG (reference sequence). The CDR3, as DNA: TGTGCCTGGGAGGCGGGACAGGGGGGAAAACTGTTTTTT. Residues: CAWEAGQGGKLFF. The variable domain in full, completed from reference TRBV30 and TRBJ1-4, reads SQTIHQWPATLVQPVGSPLSLECTVEGTSNPNLYWYRQAAGRGLQLLFYSVGIGQISSEVPQNLSASRPQDRQFILSSKKLLLSDSGFYLCAWEAGQGGKLFFGSGTQLSVL.

This chain joins TRBV7-2 and TRBJ2-7; the match to TRBD2 covers 11 bases. The CDR3 consists of 17 residues. Germline CDR1 is SGHTA and CDR2 is FQGNSA. The V and J ends lost 1 base and 6 bases, in that order; junction bases with no gene match: 11. This CDR3 is CASSLDIAGGSSSEQYF. CDR3 coding DNA: TGTGCCAGCAGCTTAGATATAGCGGGAGGGTCCAGCTCCGAGCAGTACTTC. Complete variable domain (other parts from reference TRBV7-2 and TRBJ2-7): GAGVSQSPSNKVTEKGKDVELRCDPISGHTALYWYRQSLGQGLEFLIYFQGNSAPDKSGLPSDRFSAERTGGSVSTLTIQRTQQEDSAVYLCASSLDIAGGSSSEQYFGPGTRLTVT.

The chain has TRBV9 and TRBJ2-3; TRBD2 aligns across 8 bases. CDR1 and CDR2 from the germline V gene are SGDLS and YYNGEE. J gave up 2 bases and V 3 bases, and 14 bases lay outside the gene matches. The CDR3 has 18 amino acids. CDR3 in amino acids: CASSGPLLAGGTTDTQYF. The CDR3 region has the DNA TGTGCCAGCAGCGGCCCCCTCCTGGCGGGAGGTACCACAGATACGCAGTATTTT. The full variable domain, with the rest looked up from reference TRBV9 and TRBJ2-3, is DSGVTQTPKHLITATGQRVTLRCSPRSGDLSVYWYQQSLDQGLQFLIQYYNGEERAKGNILERFSAQQFPDLHSELNLSSLELGDSALYFCASSGPLLAGGTTDTQYFGPGTRLTVL.

The chain couples TRBV6-4 to TRBJ2-3; D perhaps matches TRBD2 (6 bases). Trimming cost V 5 bases and J 2 bases, with 8 bases left between them. The germline CDR1 and CDR2 sequences are MRHNA and SNTAGT. This CDR3 region has 13 residues. CDR3 sequence (DNA): TGTGCCAGCAGTTCGGGGGACACAGATACGCAGTATTTT. Translating gives CASSSGDTDTQYF.

The rearrangement joins TRBV10-1 to TRBJ1-1; TRBD1 aligns across 8 bases. Germline lookup yields CDR1 WNHNN and CDR2 SYGVQD (reference sequence). The CDR3 totals 17 residues. V lost 0 bases and J lost 3; bases outside the gene matches: 9. CDR3 DNA: TGCGCCAGCAGTGAGTCATCTGGGACAGGTGATGACACTGAAGCTTTCTTT. It codes for CASSESSGTGDDTEAFF.

As for this clone: One junction end does not reproduce the germline sequence, and a read error may be involved. The chain carries TRBV4-2 and TRBJ1-6, with a weak D call TRBD1 (5 bases). Germline V gene lookup returns CDR1 LGHNA and CDR2 YNFKEQ. The CDR3 contains 15 residues. CDR3 coding DNA: TGTGCCAGCAGCCAAGAAGGAAAGGGGATTTCACCCCTACACTTT. Translating it yields CASSQEGKGISPLHF.

This chain connects TRBV11-2 to TRBJ2-2; 8 nucleotides line up with TRBD2. The CDR3 contains 15 residues. After removal of 5 bases from V and 1 base from J, the junction contained 3 bases not matched to a gene. Germline assignment: CDR1 SGHAT and CDR2 FQNNGV. CDR3 sequence reads: CASSPGTRNTGELFF. The CDR3 region has the DNA TGTGCCAGCAGCCCCGGGACTAGGAACACCGGGGAGCTGTTTTTT.

The chain is built from TRBV6-1 and TRBJ1-6, with 9 bases fitting TRBD1. The junction had 4 bases not matched to a gene; V was cut back by 6 bases and J by 7 bases. Germline loops: CDR1 MNHNS, CDR2 SASEGT. The CDR3 runs to 14 residues. CDR3 sequence reads: CASSPGTGNSPLHF. The DNA for the CDR3 is TGTGCCAGCAGCCCCGGGACAGGGAATTCACCCCTCCACTTT.

Concerning this clone itself: Because it lacks the conserved phenylalanine or tryptophan at the end, this CDR3 is likely a read error. It is unclear where the CDR3 begins or ends on the DNA, so no DNA is shown, and the CDR3 is as TCRdb lists it. This sequence joins TRBV29-1 and TRBJ1-1; the DNA was not used to check the table's D call, TRBD1. With termini counted, the CDR3 has 12 amino acids. CDR1 SQVTM and CDR2 ANQGSEA come from the germline V gene. This CDR3 is CSVGGEDRVETI.